These 12 T cell receptor beta chains came from one sample sequenced in a study of blood T cell repertoires in COVID-19. The method was immunoSEQ multiplex PCR; TCRdb's version includes in-frame clones alone and lacks a portion of them. The top ten hold 0.53% of the sample, which has some 200,000 clones, approximately 90% seen once. The sequencing sample was made of peripheral blood. Receptors were obtained from a middle-aged man with acute or convalescent COVID-19.

V usage is TRBV30 and J usage is TRBJ1-1; D uncertain. Trimming cost V 3 bases and J 6 bases, with 14 bases left between them. The germline V gene has CDR1 GTSNPN and CDR2 SVGIG (reference sequence). The CDR3 totals 13 residues. The chain's CDR3 is CAWSPSRASEAFF. As DNA, the CDR3 is TGTGCCTGGAGCCCGTCGAGGGCGTCTGAAGCTTTCTTT.

V is TRBV7-2 and J is TRBJ1-5; D perhaps matches TRBD1 (6 bases). The CDR3 is made up of 14 amino acids. Deletions cut 6 bases from V and 3 bases from J, with 12 bases between. Germline V CDR1 and CDR2: SGHTA, FQGNSA. The CDR3 DNA reads TGTGCCAGCAGACCTACAGGGAACAATCAGCCCCAGCATTTT. Its translation is CASRPTGNNQPQHF.

This chain uses TRBV28 with TRBJ2-2; D is perhaps TRBD1 (5 bases). CDR1 is MDHEN, CDR2 SYDVKM, per germline. The CDR3 length is 15 residues. The V end lost 3 bases, the J end lost 0 bases, and 8 bases lay between the germline ends. As DNA, the CDR3 is TGTGCCAGCAGTTTTGCAGGGACGAACACCGGGGAGCTGTTTTTT. It is translated as CASSFAGTNTGELFF. Full variable domain (remainder filled in from reference TRBV28 and TRBJ2-2): DVKVTQSSRYLVKRTGEKVFLECVQDMDHENMFWYRQDPGLGLRLIYFSYDVKMKEKGDIPEGYSVSREKKERFSLILESASTNQTSMYLCASSFAGTNTGELFFGEGSRLTVL.

This clone has a single count. The genes are TRBV27 and TRBJ1-3, with TRBD1 matching 7 bases. This CDR3 has 15 residues. The V gene's germline CDR1 is MNHEY and CDR2 SMNVEV (reference sequence). The trim removed 5 bases at V and 2 bases at J, leaving 6 bases unmatched. CDR3 region: CASSPAGGPGNTIYF. The CDR3 nucleotides are TGTGCCAGCAGTCCCGCAGGGGGACCTGGAAACACCATATATTTT.

This clone has just one count. The chain is built from TRBV27 and TRBJ2-6; D is perhaps TRBD1 (6 bases). Deletions cut 11 bases from V and 4 bases from J, with 24 bases between. Germline values: CDR1 MNHEY, CDR2 SMNVEV (reference sequence). The CDR3 length is 17 residues. The CDR3 nucleotides are TGTGCCGCCACTTATGACAGGCCCTGGCCCGGGGCCAACGTCCTGACTTTC. Translated, it gives CAATYDRPWPGANVLTF.

This clone was observed a handful of times. The rearrangement uses TRBV28 and TRBJ1-2, with D possibly being TRBD1 (6 bases). This CDR3 is built from 14 residues. Germline V CDR1 and CDR2: MDHEN, SYDVKM. Trimming removed 6 bases from V and 4 bases from J, with 15 bases in between. The CDR3 region is CASRVPGQSYGYTF. DNA of the CDR3: TGTGCCAGCAGGGTCCCCGGACAGTCCTATGGCTACACCTTC.

The V gene is TRBV20-1, the J gene TRBJ2-4, with a tentative D call TRBD2 (6 bases). Germline CDR1 and CDR2: DFQATT and SNEGSKA (reference sequence). With 3 bases removed from V and 3 bases from J, the gap between germline ends came to 12 bases. The CDR3 runs to 14 residues. CDR3 DNA: TGCAGTGCTAGTCGACCGGGGGACAAAAACATTCAGTACTTC. It translates to CSASRPGDKNIQYF.

The chain has TRBV6-5 and TRBJ1-2, with 7 bases aligning to TRBD1. This CDR3 has 14 amino acids. V lost 3 bases and J lost 7; bases outside the gene matches: 8. Germline-derived CDR1 and CDR2 are MNHEY and SVGAGI. CDR3 protein: CASSYTTGWGGYTF. The CDR3 bases are TGTGCCAGCAGTTATACGACAGGGTGGGGTGGCTACACCTTC.

The genes are TRBV7-6 and TRBJ2-7; 7 bases match TRBD2. Per germline, CDR1 SGHVS and CDR2 FNYEAQ. After removal of 5 bases from V and 6 bases from J, the junction contained 13 bases not matched to a gene. The CDR3 runs 15 residues. The CDR3 nucleotides are TGTGCCAGCAGCCGCGGTGCTAGCGGCCATGGCGAGCAGTACTTC. Protein: CASSRGASGHGEQYF.

The chain joins TRBV3-1 (or the pseudogene TRBV3-2) to TRBJ1-6; D is perhaps TRBD1 (5 bases). This CDR3 has 16 residues. Trimming stripped 0 bases from V and 8 bases from J, with 14 bases between. In germline, CDR1 is LGHDT, CDR2 YNNKEL (reference sequence). The CDR3 bases are TGTGCCAGCAGCCAAGACCGTGGGGGGTTATATTCACCCCTCCACTTT. Residues: CASSQDRGGLYSPLHF.

The V gene is TRBV28, the J gene TRBJ2-1; 12 bases fit TRBD2. The ends lost 1 base at V and 8 bases at J; junction bases unmatched: 6. Germline V CDR1 and CDR2: MDHEN, SYDVKM. This CDR3 has 16 amino acids. CDR3 protein: CASSLSQLAGGDEQFF. The CDR3, as DNA: TGTGCCAGCAGTTTATCTCAGCTAGCGGGAGGGGATGAGCAGTTCTTC.

V gene TRBV6-6 combines with J gene TRBJ1-1, with 8 positions matching TRBD1. This CDR3 is 15 amino acids long. Germline-derived CDR1 and CDR2 are MNHNY and SVGAGI (reference sequence). V lost 3 bases and J lost 6; bases outside the gene matches: 9. In DNA form, the CDR3 reads TGTGCCAGCAGTTATCTTCGGACAGGGTTGCCTGAAGCTTTCTTT. Protein sequence: CASSYLRTGLPEAFF.